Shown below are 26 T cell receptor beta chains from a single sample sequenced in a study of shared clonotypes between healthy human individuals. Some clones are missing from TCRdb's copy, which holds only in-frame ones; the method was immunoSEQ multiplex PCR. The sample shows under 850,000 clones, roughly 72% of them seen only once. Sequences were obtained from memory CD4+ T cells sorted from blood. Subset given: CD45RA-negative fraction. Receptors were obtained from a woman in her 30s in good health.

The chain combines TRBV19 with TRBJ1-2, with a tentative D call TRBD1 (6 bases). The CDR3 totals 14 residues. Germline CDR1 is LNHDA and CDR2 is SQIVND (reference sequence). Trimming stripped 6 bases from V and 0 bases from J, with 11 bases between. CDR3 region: CASRNRDTNYGYTF. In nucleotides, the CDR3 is TGTGCCAGTAGAAACCGGGACACTAACTATGGCTACACCTTC. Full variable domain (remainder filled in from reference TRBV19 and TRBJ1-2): DGGITQSPKYLFRKEGQNVTLSCEQNLNHDAMYWYRQDPGQGLRLIYYSQIVNDFQKGDIAEGYSVSREKKESFPLTVTSAQKNPTAFYLCASRNRDTNYGYTFGSGTRLTVV.

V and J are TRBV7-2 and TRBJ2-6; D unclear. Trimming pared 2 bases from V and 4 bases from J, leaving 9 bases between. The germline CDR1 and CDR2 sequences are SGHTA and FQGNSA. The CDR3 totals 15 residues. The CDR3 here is CASSLNPSGANVLTF. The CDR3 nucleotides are TGTGCCAGCAGCTTAAACCCTTCCGGGGCCAACGTCCTGACTTTC.

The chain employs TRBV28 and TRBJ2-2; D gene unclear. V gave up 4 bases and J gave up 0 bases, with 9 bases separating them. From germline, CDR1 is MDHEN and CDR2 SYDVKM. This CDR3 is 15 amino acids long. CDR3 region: CASSWYAPNTGELFF. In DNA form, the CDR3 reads TGTGCCAGCAGTTGGTACGCTCCGAACACCGGGGAGCTGTTTTTT.

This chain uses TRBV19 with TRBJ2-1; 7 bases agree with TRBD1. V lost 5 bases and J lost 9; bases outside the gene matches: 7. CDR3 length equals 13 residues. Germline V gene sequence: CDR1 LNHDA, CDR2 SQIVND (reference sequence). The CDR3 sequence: CASSSQGVGEQFF. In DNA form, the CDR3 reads TGTGCCAGTAGTTCTCAGGGGGTCGGTGAGCAGTTCTTC. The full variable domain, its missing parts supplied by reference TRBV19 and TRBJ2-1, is DGGITQSPKYLFRKEGQNVTLSCEQNLNHDAMYWYRQDPGQGLRLIYYSQIVNDFQKGDIAEGYSVSREKKESFPLTVTSAQKNPTAFYLCASSSQGVGEQFFGPGTRLTVL.

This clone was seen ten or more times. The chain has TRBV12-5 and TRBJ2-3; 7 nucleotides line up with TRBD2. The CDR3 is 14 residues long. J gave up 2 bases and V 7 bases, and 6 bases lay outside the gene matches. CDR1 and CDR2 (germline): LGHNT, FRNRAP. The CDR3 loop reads CASAWRESTDTQYF. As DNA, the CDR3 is TGTGCTAGTGCTTGGCGGGAGTCCACAGATACGCAGTATTTT.

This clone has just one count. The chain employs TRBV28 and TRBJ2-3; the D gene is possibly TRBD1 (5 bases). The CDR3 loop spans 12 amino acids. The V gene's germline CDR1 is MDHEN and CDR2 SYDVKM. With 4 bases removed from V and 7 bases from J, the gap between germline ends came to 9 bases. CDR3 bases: TGTGCCAGCAGTTCCCAGGGTTATACGCAGTATTTT. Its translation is CASSSQGYTQYF.

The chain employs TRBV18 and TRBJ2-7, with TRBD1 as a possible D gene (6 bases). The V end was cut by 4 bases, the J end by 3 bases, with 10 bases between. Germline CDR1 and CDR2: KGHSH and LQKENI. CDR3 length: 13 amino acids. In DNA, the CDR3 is TGTGCCAGCTCACGGTTACAGGGCTACGAGCAGTACTTC. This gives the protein CASSRLQGYEQYF.

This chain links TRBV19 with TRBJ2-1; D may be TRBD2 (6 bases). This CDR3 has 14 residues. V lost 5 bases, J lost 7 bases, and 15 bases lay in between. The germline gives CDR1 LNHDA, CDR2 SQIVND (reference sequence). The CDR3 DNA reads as TGTGCCAGTAGTGCCGGACTATCCCGAAATGAGCAGTTCTTC. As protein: CASSAGLSRNEQFF.

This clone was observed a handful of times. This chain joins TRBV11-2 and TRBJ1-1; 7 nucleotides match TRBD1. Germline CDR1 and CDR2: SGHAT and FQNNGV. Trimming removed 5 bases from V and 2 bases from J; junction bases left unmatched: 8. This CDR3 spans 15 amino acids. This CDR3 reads CASSPRQGINTEAFF. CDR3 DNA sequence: TGTGCCAGCAGCCCACGACAGGGAATAAACACTGAAGCTTTCTTT. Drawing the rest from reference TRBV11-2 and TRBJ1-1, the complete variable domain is EAGVAQSPRYKIIEKRQSVAFWCNPISGHATLYWYQQILGQGPKLLIQFQNNGVVDDSQLPKDRFSAERLKGVDSTLKIQPAKLEDSAVYLCASSPRQGINTEAFFGQGTRLTVV.

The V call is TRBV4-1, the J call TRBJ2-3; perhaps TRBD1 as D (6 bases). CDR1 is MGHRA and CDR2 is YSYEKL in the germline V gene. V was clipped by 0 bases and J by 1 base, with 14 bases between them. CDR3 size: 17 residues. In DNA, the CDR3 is TGCGCCAGCAGCCAAGATAGAGCAGGGGACGGCACAGATACGCAGTATTTT. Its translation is CASSQDRAGDGTDTQYF.

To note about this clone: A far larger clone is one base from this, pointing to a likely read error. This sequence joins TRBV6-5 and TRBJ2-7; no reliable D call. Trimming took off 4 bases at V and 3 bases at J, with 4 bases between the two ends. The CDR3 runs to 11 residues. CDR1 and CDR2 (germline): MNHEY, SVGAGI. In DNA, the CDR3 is TGTGCCAGCAGTTCAAACTACGAGCAGTACTTC. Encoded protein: CASSSNYEQYF.

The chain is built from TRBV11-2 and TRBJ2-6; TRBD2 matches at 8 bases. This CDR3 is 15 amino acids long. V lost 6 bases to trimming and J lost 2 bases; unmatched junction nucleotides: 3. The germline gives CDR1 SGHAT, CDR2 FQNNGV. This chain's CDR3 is CASSSAGAGANVLTF. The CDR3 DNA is TGTGCCAGCAGTTCAGCGGGGGCTGGGGCCAACGTCCTGACTTTC.

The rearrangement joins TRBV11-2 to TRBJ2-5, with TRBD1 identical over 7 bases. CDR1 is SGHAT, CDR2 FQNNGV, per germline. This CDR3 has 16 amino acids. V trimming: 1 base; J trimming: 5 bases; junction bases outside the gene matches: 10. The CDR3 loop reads CASSLVGRGFGETQYF. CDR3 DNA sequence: TGTGCCAGCAGCTTAGTGGGCAGGGGGTTTGGGGAGACCCAGTACTTC.

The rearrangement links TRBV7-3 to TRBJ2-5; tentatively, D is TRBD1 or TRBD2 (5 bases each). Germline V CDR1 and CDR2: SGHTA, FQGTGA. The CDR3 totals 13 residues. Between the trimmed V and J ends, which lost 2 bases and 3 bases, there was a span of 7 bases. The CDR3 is CASSLQGEETQYF. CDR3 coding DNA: TGTGCCAGCAGCTTACAGGGAGAAGAGACCCAGTACTTC.

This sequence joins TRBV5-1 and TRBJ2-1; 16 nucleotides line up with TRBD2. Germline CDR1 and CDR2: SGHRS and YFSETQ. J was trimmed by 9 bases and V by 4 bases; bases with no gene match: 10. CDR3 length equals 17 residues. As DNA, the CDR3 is TGCGCCAGCAGCCTGAATCCGGGACTAGCGGGAGGGGGTGAGCAGTTCTTC. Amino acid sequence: CASSLNPGLAGGGEQFF.

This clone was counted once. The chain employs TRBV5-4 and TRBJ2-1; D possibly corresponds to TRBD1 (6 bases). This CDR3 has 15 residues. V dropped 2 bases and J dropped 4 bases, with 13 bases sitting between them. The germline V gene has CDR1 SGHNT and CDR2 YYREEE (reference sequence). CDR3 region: CASSFTGRGYNEQFF. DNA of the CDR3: TGTGCCAGCAGCTTTACAGGGAGAGGGTACAATGAGCAGTTCTTC.

The CDR3 nucleotides are TGTGCCAGCACCACCGGAGGGTGGTCCGGACTAGCCGGAACCGGGGAGCTGTTTTTT. It encodes CASTTGGWSGLAGTGELFF. This chain uses TRBV9 with TRBJ2-2; 8 bases match TRBD2. Germline V lookup: CDR1 SGDLS, CDR2 YYNGEE. The CDR3 totals 19 residues. J lost 5 bases, V lost 6 bases, and 21 bases had no gene match.

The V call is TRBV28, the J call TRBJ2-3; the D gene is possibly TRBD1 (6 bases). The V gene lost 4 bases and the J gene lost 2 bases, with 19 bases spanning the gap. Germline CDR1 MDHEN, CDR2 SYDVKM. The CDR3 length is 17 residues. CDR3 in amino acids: CASSYDRSQLYTDTQYF. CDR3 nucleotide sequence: TGTGCCAGCAGTTATGACAGGAGTCAACTCTACACAGATACGCAGTATTTT. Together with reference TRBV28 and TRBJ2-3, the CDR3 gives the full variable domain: DVKVTQSSRYLVKRTGEKVFLECVQDMDHENMFWYRQDPGLGLRLIYFSYDVKMKEKGDIPEGYSVSREKKERFSLILESASTNQTSMYLCASSYDRSQLYTDTQYFGPGTRLTVL.

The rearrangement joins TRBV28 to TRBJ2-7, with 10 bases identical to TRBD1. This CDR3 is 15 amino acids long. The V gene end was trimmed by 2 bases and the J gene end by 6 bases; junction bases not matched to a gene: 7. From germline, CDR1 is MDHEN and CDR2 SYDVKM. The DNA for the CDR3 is TGTGCCAGCAGTTTACTGGGACAGGGGTCGGGCGAGCAGTACTTC. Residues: CASSLLGQGSGEQYF.

DNA of the CDR3: TGTGCCAGCAGTTTAGGACCGAACATTTACGAGCAGTACTTC. As protein: CASSLGPNIYEQYF. The chain carries TRBV28 and TRBJ2-7; D remains unclear. The V end lost 2 bases, the J end lost 4 bases, and 12 bases lay between the germline ends. This CDR3 contains 14 residues. Germline CDR1 MDHEN, CDR2 SYDVKM.

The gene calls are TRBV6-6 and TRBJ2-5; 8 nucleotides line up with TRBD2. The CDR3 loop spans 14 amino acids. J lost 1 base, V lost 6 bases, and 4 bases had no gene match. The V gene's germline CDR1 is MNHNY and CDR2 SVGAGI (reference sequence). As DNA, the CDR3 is TGTGCCAGCAGCCTCGGGAGGGGCCAAGAGACCCAGTACTTC. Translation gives CASSLGRGQETQYF.

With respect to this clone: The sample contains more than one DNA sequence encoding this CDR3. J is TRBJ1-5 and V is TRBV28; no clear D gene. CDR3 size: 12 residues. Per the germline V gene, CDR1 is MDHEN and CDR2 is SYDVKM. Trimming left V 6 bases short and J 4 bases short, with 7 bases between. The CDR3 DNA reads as TGTGCCAGCAGGGGTGGTAATCAGCCCCAGCATTTT. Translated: CASRGGNQPQHF.

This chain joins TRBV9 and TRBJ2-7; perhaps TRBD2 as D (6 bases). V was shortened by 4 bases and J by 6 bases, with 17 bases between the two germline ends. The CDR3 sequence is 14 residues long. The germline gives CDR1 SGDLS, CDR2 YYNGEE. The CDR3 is CASSPSWGGGEQYF. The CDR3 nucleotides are TGTGCCAGCAGCCCCTCTTGGGGAGGCGGCGAGCAGTACTTC.

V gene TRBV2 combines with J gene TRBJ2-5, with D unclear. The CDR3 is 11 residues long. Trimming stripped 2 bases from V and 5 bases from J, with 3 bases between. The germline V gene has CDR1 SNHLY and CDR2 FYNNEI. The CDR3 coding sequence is TGTGCCAGCAGTGAAATCGAGACCCAGTACTTC. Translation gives CASSEIETQYF. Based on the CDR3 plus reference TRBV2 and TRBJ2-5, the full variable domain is EPEVTQTPSHQVTQMGQEVILRCVPISNHLYFYWYRQILGQKVEFLVSFYNNEISEKSEIFDDQFSVERPDGSNFTLKIRSTKLEDSAMYFCASSEIETQYFGPGTRLLVL.

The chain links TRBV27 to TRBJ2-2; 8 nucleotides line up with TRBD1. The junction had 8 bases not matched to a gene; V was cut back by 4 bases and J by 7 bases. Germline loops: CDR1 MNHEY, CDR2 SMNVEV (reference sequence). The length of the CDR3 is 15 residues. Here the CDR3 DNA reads TGTGCCAGCAGTTCCAGACAGGGGTCGGTCGGGGAGCTGTTTTTT. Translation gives CASSSRQGSVGELFF.

CDR3 protein: CASRRPAGWLVCAGELFF. The CDR3 nucleotides are TGTGCAAGTCGCCGCCCCGCAGGCTGGTTAGTTTGTGCCGGGGAGCTGTTTTTT. V usage is TRBV12-2 and J usage is TRBJ2-2; TRBD1, as called in the table, went unchecked against the DNA. TRBV12-2 is a pseudogene. This CDR3 comprises 18 residues.